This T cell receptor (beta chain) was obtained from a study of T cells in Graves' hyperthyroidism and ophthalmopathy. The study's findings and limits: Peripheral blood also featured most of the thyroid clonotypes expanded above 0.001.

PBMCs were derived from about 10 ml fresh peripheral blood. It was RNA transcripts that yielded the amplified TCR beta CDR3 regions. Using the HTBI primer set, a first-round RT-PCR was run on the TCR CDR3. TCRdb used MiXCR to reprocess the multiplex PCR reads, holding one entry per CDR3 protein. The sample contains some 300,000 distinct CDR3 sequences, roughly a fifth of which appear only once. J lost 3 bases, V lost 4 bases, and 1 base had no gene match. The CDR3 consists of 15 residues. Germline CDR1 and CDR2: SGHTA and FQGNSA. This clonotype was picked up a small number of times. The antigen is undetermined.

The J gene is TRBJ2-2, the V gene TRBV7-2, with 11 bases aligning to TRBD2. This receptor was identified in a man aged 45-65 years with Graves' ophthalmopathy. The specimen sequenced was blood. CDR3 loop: CASSWGLADTGELFF. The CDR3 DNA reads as TGTGCCAGCAGCTGGGGACTAGCGGACACCGGGGAGCTGTTTTTT.